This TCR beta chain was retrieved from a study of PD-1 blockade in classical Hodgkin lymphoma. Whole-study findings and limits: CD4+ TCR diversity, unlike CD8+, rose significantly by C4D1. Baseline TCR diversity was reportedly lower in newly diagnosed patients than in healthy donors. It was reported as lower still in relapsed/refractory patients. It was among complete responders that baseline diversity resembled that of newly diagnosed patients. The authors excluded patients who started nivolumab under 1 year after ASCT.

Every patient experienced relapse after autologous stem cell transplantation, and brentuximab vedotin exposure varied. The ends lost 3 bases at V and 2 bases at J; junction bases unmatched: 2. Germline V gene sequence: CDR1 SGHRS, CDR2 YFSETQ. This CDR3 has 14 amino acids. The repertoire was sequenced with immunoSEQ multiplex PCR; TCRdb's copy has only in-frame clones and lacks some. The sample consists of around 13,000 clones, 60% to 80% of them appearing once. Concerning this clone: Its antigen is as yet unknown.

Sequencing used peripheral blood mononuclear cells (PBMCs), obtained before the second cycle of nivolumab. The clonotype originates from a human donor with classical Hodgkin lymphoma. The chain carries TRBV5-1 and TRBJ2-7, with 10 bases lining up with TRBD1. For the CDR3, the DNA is TGCGCCAGCAGCTACGGGACAGGGGCCTACGAGCAGTACTTC. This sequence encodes CASSYGTGAYEQYF.